A selection of T cell receptor beta chains follows, all from one sample in a study of T cell responses to AZD1222 COVID-19 vaccine. Profiling relied on immunoSEQ multiplex PCR, and the TCRdb table lists in-frame clones only, not all of them. The repertoire holds about 140,000 clones, nearly 95% seen once, with roughly 3.5% in the top ten. The input for sequencing was peripheral blood, taken 28 days after the second AZD1222 dose. These receptor sequences come from an adult who received the AZD1222 COVID-19 vaccine. Each CDR3 is given with its conserved first and last residue. The D gene is left open where the match is weak. Clone size is shown for a subset of rows, as once, few, many or a class of expanded clone.

j_call cdr3_length clone_size d_call v_call cdr3_aa cdr3_nt
TRBJ2-7 15 NA TRBD2 TRBV19 CASSIVAGDSYEQYF TGTGCCAGTAGTATCGTAGCGGGAGACTCGTACGAGCAGTACTTC
TRBJ1-4 13 NA NA TRBV2 CASSRASNEKLFF TGTGCCAGCAGCCGGGCCTCTAATGAAAAACTGTTTTTT
TRBJ2-4 16 once NA TRBV4-2 CASSQETGLAKNIQYF TGTGCCAGCAGCCAAGAAACGGGACTAGCCAAAAACATTCAGTACTTC
TRBJ2-5 19 NA TRBD2 TRBV3-1/TRBV3-2 CASSQDPGLAGEMSETQYF TGTGCCAGCAGCCAAGATCCAGGACTAGCGGGAGAGATGTCAGAGACCCAGTACTTC
TRBJ2-1 17 NA NA TRBV4-1 CASSQVSGSSPRGEQFF TGCGCCAGCAGCCAAGTCAGTGGGAGTTCCCCCAGGGGTGAGCAGTTCTTC
TRBJ1-3 13 NA NA TRBV4-2 CASSQDSGNTIYF TGTGCCAGCAGCCAAGATTCTGGAAACACCATATATTTT
TRBJ1-1 15 NA NA TRBV28 CASSSLQHGNTEAFF TGTGCCAGCAGTTCTCTCCAGCATGGGAACACTGAAGCTTTCTTT
TRBJ2-3 16 NA TRBD1 TRBV24-1 CATSDPGTGISDTQYF TGTGCCACCAGTGATCCCGGGACAGGGATTTCAGATACGCAGTATTTT
TRBJ2-7 13 once NA TRBV9 CASMRVRSSGQYF TGTGCCAGCATGCGGGTTAGGTCGAGCGGGCAGTACTTC
TRBJ1-2 14 NA NA TRBV30 CAWSRYDRNYGYTF TGTGCCTGGAGTCGCTATGACAGGAACTATGGCTACACCTTC
TRBJ2-7 15 NA NA TRBV19 CASSPLAGSNSEQYF TGTGCCAGTAGCCCCTTGGCAGGCTCTAACTCGGAGCAGTACTTC
TRBJ1-1 16 NA NA TRBV4-3 CASSQGKGGMNTEAFF TGCGCCAGCAGCCAAGGCAAAGGGGGTATGAACACTGAAGCTTTCTTT
TRBJ1-6 15 NA NA TRBV11-2 CASSLESSYNSPLHF TGTGCCAGCAGCTTAGAGTCTTCCTATAATTCACCCCTCCACTTT
TRBJ2-3 15 NA NA TRBV6-5 CASRSDSSSTDTQYF TGTGCCAGCAGGTCAGACAGTTCTAGCACAGATACGCAGTATTTT
TRBJ2-1 15 NA NA TRBV6-2/TRBV6-3 CASSQSGPSYNEQFF TGTGCCAGCAGCCAGAGCGGGCCCTCCTACAATGAGCAGTTCTTC
TRBJ1-6 15 NA NA TRBV5-1 CASSLGQAYNSPLHF TGCGCCAGCAGCTTGGGACAGGCCTATAATTCACCCCTCCACTTT
TRBJ2-5 14 once NA TRBV5-4 CASSASLVTETQYF TGTGCCAGCAGCGCCTCACTAGTAACGGAGACCCAGTACTTC
TRBJ1-5 15 NA NA TRBV18 CASSPSGGRGQPQHF TGTGCCAGCTCACCATCCGGGGGGCGAGGACAGCCCCAGCATTTT
TRBJ1-1 14 NA NA TRBV7-6 CASSRSGPNTEAFF TGTGCCAGCAGCCGGAGTGGGCCGAACACTGAAGCTTTCTTT